The clone carrying this TCR beta chain was seen a single time. Authors' methods: Amplification of reference gene primers provided the estimated nucleated cell counts. Some clones are missing from TCRdb's copy, which holds only in-frame ones; the method was immunoSEQ multiplex PCR. The V and J calls and clone size were taken over from that table, and D and trimming were inferred from the DNA. The table lists hundreds of thousands of clones, around 89% of them singletons. Participants were aged about 18 to 89 years from about two dozen US areas. Two consecutive negative NP/OP PCR tests, clearance, or resolved symptoms defined Cohort 3 recovery. These data are taken from a study of blood T cell repertoires in COVID-19. Overall study context: The analysed material was cDNA or gDNA that came from T cells, B-cell-depleted T cells, or PBMCs.

Trimming left V 4 bases short and J 3 bases short, with 13 bases between. The CDR3 totals 14 residues. Germline V gene lookup returns CDR1 WSHSY and CDR2 SAAADI. This chain connects TRBV10-2 to TRBJ2-7; a possible D gene is TRBD2 (5 bases). The sample comprised PBMCs or T cells enriched from blood (not recorded which). The source of this sequence is a woman in her 40s who had recovered from COVID-19. This CDR3 reads CASSASLVNYEQYF. The CDR3 bases are TGCGCCAGCAGTGCATCACTAGTAAACTACGAGCAGTACTTC.